This record looks at one TCR beta chain sequence and its context. TCRdb's table, derived via immunoSEQ multiplex PCR, lists solely in-frame clones and lacks some. Of 200,000 to 250,000 clones detected, 65% to 90% appear once; the ten largest clones hold about 10%. This entry comes from a study of blood T cell repertoires in COVID-19. The specimen was peripheral blood. The clonotype was recovered from a man aged 50-60 years with active or convalescent COVID-19.

CDR3 in amino acids: CASSAIGGGGQNEAFF. The CDR3 nucleotides are TGTGCCAGTAGTGCAATAGGGGGGGGCGGACAGAATGAAGCTTTCTTT. This chain joins TRBV19 and TRBJ1-1; weak D call: TRBD1 (6 bases). The V and J ends lost 5 bases and 7 bases respectively, with 23 bases between them. Germline loops: CDR1 LNHDA, CDR2 SQIVND (reference sequence). The CDR3 sequence is 16 residues long.